This TCR beta chain was captured by sequencing in a study of T cell responses to AZD1222 COVID-19 vaccine. Produced via immunoSEQ multiplex PCR; TCRdb's table is partial and in-frame only. The data hold approximately 110,000 clones, with approximately 85% observed a single time. General study results and limits: White British people made up most donors, females outnumbered males, and clonal diversity was possibly underestimated.

The CDR3 extends over 14 amino acids. Trimming removed 6 bases at V and 8 bases at J, with 16 bases between. The V gene's germline CDR1 is KGHDR and CDR2 SFDVKD. Note on this clone: Its specificity is unknown.

The receptor's source is an adult in good health. This sequence joins TRBV24-1 and TRBJ2-1, with D maybe TRBD1 (5 bases). The input for sequencing was peripheral blood, taken on day 0 of AZD1222 vaccination. The CDR3 spells CATSQAGMIHEQFF. The CDR3 DNA reads TGTGCCACCAGTCAGGCAGGGATGATCCATGAGCAGTTCTTC.